The text below deals with one T cell receptor (beta chain). Its antigen is unknown. Assay: immunoSEQ multiplex PCR; the TCRdb copy retains only in-frame clones and omits some. Here the sample spans fewer than 5,500 clones, approximately 70% being singletons. The data derive from a study of CD8 T cell repertoires and HIV-1 epitope variants. Study-level background: T cells were stimulated with Twenty-five Gag and Nef peptides separately. 1M T cells were kept uncultured as a baseline.

V lost 6 bases to trimming and J lost 7 bases; unmatched junction nucleotides: 10. Germline assignment: CDR1 LNHDA and CDR2 SQIVND (reference sequence). This CDR3 spans 15 amino acids. The receptor was isolated from a male donor with HIV. V is TRBV19 and J is TRBJ2-2; 8 nucleotides line up with TRBD1. Sequences were obtained from cultured CD8+ T cells derived from PBMCs. The CDR3 coding sequence is TGTGCCAGTAGAACAGAGCAGGGGGCCGGCGGGGAGCTGTTTTTT. It is translated as CASRTEQGAGGELFF.